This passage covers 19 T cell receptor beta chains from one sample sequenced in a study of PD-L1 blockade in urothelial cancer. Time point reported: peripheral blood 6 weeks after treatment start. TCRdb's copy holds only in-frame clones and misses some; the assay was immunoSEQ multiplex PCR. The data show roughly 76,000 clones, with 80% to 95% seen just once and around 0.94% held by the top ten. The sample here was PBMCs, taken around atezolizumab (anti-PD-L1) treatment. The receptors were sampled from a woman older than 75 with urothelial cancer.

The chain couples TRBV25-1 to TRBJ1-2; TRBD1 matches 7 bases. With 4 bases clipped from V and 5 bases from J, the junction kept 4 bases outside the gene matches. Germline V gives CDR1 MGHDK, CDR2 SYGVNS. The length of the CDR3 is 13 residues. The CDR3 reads CASSGLQGYGYTF. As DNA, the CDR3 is TGTGCCAGCAGTGGATTACAGGGGTATGGCTACACCTTC.

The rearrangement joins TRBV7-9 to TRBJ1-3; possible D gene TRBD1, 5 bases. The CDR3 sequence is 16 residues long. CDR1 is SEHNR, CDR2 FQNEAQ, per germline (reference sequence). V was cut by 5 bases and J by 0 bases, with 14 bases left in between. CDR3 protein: CASSLAGQVSGNTIYF. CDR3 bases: TGTGCCAGCAGCCTTGCAGGGCAGGTCTCTGGAAACACCATATATTTT.

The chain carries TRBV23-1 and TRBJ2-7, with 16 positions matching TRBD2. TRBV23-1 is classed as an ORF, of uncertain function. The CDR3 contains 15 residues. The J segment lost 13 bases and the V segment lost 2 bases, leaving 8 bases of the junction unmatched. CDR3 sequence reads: CASSQTGTSGREPYF. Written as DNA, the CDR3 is TGCGCCAGCAGTCAAACCGGGACTAGCGGGAGGGAACCCTACTTC.

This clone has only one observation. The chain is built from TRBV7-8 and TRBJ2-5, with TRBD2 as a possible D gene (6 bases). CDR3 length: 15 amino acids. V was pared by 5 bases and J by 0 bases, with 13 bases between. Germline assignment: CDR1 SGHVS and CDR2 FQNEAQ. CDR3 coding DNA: TGTGCCAGCAGCCCCCCCGCGGGGTACCAAGAGACCCAGTACTTC. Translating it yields CASSPPAGYQETQYF.

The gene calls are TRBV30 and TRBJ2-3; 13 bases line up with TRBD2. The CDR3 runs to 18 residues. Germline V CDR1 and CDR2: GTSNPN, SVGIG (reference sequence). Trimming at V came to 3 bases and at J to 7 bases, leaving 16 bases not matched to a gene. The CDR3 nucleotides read TGTGCCTGGAGCGGCACCTCGCGACTAGCGGGAGGTGGGAATACGCAGTATTTT. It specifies CAWSGTSRLAGGGNTQYF.

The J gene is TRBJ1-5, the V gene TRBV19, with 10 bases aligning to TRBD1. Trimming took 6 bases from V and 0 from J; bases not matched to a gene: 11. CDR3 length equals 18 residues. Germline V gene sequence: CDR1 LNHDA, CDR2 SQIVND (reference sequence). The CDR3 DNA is TGTGCCAGTAGCCAGGACAGGGGGACTTATAATAGCAATCAGCCCCAGCATTTT. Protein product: CASSQDRGTYNSNQPQHF.

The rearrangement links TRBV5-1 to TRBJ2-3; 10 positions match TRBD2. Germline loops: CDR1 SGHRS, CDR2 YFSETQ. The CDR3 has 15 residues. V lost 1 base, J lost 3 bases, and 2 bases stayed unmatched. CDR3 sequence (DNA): TGCGCCAGCAGCTTGCTAGCGGGAGTTACAGATACGCAGTATTTT. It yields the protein CASSLLAGVTDTQYF.

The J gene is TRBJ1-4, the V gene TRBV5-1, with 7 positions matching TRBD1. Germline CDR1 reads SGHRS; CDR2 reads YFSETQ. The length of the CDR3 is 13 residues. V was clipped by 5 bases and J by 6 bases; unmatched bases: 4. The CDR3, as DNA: TGCGCCAGCAGAGGGCAGGGGGATGAAAAACTGTTTTTT. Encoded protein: CASRGQGDEKLFF.

The CDR3 protein is CASSVSGTGTSQPQHF. Here the CDR3 DNA reads TGTGCCAGCAGTGTTTCCGGGACAGGCACGAGTCAGCCCCAGCATTTT. The chain employs TRBV6-1 and TRBJ1-5, with 8 bases aligning to TRBD1. J lost 6 bases, V lost 4 bases, and 11 bases had no gene match. CDR1 MNHNS and CDR2 SASEGT come from the germline V gene. The CDR3 spans 16 residues.

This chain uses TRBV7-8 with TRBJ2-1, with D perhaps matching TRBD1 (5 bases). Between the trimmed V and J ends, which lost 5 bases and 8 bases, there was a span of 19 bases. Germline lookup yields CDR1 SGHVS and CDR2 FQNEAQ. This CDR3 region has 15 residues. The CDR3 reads CASSLRYKTDYEQFF. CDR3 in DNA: TGTGCCAGCAGCCTCAGATATAAGACAGACTATGAGCAGTTCTTC.

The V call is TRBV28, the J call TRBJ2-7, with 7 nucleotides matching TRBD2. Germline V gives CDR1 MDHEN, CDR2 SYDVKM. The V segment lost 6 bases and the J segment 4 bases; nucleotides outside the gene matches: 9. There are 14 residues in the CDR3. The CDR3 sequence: CASRTASGFYEQYF. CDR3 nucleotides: TGTGCCAGCAGAACGGCTAGCGGCTTTTACGAGCAGTACTTC.

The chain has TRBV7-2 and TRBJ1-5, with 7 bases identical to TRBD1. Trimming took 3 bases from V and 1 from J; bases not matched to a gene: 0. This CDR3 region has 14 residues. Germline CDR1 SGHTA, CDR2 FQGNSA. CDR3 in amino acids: CASSLGQSNQPQHF. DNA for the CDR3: TGTGCCAGCAGCTTGGGACAGAGCAATCAGCCCCAGCATTTT.

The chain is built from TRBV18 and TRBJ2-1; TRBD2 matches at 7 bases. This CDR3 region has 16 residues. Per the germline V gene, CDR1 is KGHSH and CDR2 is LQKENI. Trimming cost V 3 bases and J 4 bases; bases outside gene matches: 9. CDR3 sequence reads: CASSPSDWGGYNEQFF. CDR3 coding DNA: TGTGCCAGCTCACCCTCAGACTGGGGGGGATACAATGAGCAGTTCTTC.

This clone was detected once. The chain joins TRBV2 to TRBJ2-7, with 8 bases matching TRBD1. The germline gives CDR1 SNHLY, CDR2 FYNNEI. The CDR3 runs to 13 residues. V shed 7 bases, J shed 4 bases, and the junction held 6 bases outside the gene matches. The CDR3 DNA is TGTGCCAGCAAGGAGACAGGGGTTTACGAGCAGTACTTC. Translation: CASKETGVYEQYF.

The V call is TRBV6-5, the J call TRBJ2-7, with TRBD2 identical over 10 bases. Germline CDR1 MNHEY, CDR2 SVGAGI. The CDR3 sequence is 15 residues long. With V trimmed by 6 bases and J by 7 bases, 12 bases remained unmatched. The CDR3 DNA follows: TGTGCCAGCAGGCCAATGCTAGCGGGAGCCGGGGAGCAGTACTTC. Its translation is CASRPMLAGAGEQYF.

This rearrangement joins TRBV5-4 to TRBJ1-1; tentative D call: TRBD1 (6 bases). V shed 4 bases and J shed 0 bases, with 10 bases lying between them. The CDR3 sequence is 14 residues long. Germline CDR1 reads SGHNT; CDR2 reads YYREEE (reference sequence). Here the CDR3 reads CASSTRGLNTEAFF. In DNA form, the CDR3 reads TGTGCCAGCAGCACCAGGGGTTTGAACACTGAAGCTTTCTTT.

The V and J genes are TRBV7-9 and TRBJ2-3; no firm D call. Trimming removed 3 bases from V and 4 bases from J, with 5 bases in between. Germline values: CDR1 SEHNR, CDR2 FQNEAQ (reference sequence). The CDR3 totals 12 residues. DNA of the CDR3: TGTGCCAGCAGCTTCATAGCAGATACGCAGTATTTT. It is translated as CASSFIADTQYF.

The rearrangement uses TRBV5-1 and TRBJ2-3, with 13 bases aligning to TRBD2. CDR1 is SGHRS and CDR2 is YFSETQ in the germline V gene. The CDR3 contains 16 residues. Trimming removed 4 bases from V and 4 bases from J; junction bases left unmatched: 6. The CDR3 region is CASSIGLAGVADTQYF. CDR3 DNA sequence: TGCGCCAGCAGCATAGGACTAGCGGGAGTAGCAGATACGCAGTATTTT.

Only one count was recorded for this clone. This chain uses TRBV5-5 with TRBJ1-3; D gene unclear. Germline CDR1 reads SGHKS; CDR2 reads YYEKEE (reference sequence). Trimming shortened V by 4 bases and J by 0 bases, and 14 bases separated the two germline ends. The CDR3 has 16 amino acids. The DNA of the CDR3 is TGTGCCAGCAGCCCCTTGGGCCTCAGCTCTGGAAACACCATATATTTT. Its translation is CASSPLGLSSGNTIYF.